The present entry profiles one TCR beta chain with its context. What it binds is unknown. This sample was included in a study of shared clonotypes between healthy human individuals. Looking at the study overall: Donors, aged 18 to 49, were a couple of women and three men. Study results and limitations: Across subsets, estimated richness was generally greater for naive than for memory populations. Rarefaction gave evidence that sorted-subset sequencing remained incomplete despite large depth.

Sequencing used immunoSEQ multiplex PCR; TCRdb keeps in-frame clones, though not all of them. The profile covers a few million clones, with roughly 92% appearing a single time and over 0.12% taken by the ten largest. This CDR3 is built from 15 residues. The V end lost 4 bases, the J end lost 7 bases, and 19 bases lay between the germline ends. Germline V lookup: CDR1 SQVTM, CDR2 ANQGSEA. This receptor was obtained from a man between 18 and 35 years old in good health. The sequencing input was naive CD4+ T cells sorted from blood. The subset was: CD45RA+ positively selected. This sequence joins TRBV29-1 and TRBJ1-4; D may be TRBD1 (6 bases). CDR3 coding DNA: TGCAGCGTTGCCGAGACAACAGGGCTCGGTGAAAAACTGTTTTTT. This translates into CSVAETTGLGEKLFF.